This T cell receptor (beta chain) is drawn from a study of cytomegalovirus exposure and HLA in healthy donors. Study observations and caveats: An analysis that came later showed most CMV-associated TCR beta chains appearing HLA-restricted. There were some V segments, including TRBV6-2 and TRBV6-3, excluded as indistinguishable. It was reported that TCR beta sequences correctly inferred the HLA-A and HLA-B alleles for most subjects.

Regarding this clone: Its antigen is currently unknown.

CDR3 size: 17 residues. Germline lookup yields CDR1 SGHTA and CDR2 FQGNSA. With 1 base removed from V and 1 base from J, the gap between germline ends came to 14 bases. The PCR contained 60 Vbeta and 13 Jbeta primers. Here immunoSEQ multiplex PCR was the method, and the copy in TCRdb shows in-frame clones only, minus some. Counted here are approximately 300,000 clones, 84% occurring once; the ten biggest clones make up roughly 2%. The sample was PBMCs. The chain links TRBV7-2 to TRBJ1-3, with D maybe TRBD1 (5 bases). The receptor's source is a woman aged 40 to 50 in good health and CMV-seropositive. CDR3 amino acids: CASSLVPRVGSGNTIYF. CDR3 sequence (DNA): TGTGCCAGCAGCTTAGTCCCCAGGGTTGGGTCTGGAAACACCATATATTTT. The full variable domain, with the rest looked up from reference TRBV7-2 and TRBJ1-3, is GAGVSQSPSNKVTEKGKDVELRCDPISGHTALYWYRQSLGQGLEFLIYFQGNSAPDKSGLPSDRFSAERTGGSVSTLTIQRTQQEDSAVYLCASSLVPRVGSGNTIYFGEGSWLTVV.